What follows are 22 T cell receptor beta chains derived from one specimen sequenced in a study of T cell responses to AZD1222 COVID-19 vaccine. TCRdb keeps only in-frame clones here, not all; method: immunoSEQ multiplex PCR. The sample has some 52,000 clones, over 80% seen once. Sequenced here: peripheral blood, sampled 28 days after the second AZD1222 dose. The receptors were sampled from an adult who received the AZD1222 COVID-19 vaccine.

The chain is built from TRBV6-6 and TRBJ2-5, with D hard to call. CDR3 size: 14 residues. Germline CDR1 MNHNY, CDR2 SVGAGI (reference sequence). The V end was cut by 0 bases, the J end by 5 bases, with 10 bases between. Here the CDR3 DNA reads TGTGCCAGCAGTTACTCGGAAGGGTCGGAGACCCAGTACTTC. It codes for CASSYSEGSETQYF.

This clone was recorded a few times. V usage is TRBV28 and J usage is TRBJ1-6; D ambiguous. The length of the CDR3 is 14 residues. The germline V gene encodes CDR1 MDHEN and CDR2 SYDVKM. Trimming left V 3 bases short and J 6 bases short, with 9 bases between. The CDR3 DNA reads TGTGCCAGCAGTTTGGTCAGGAGTAATTCACCCCTCCACTTT. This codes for CASSLVRSNSPLHF.

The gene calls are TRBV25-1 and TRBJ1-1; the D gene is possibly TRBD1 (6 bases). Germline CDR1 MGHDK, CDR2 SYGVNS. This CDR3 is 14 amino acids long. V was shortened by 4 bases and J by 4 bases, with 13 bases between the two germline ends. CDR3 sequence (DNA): TGTGCCAGCAGTGTATCGCAGGGGCTCACTGAAGCTTTCTTT. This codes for CASSVSQGLTEAFF.

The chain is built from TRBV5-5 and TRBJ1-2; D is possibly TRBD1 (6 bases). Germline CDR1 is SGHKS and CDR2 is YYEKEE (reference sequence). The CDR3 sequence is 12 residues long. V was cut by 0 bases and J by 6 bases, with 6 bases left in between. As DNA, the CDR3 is TGTGCCAGCAGCTTGGCAGGGGATGGCTACACCTTC. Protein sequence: CASSLAGDGYTF.

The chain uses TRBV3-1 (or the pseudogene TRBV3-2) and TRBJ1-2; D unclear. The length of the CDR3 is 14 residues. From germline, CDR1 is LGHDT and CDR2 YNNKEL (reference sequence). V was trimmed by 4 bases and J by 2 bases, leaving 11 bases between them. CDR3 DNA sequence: TGTGCCAGCAGCCCTTATGTGGGGAACTATGGCTACACCTTC. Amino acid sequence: CASSPYVGNYGYTF.

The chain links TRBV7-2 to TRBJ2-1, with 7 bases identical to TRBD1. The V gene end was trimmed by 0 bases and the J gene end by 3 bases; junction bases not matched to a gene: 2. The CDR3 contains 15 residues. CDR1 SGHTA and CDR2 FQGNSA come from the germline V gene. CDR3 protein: CASSLAQGVYNEQFF. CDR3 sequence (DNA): TGTGCCAGCAGCTTAGCGCAGGGGGTCTACAATGAGCAGTTCTTC.

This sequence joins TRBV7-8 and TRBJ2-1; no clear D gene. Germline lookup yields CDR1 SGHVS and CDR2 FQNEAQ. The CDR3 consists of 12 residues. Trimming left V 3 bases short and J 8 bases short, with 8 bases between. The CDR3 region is CASSFPWDEQFF. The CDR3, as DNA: TGTGCCAGCAGCTTCCCATGGGATGAGCAGTTCTTC. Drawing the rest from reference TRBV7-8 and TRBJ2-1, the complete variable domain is GAGVSQSPRYKVAKRGQDVALRCDPISGHVSLFWYQQALGQGPEFLTYFQNEAQLDKSGLPSDRFFAERPEGSVSTLKIQRTQQEDSAVYLCASSFPWDEQFFGPGTRLTVL.

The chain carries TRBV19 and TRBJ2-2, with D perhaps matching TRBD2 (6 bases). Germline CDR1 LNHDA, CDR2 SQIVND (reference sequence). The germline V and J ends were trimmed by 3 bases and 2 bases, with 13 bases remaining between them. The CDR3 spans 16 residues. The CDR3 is CASSMVGGSNTGELFF. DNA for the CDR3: TGTGCCAGTAGTATGGTGGGGGGAAGCAACACCGGGGAGCTGTTTTTT.

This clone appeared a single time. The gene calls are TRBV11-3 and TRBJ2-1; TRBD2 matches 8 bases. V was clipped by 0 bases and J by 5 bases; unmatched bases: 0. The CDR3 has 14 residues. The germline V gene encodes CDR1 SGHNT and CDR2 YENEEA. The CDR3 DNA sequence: TGTGCCAGCAGCTTAGACGGGAGGGACAATGAGCAGTTCTTC. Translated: CASSLDGRDNEQFF. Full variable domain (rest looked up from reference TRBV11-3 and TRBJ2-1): EAGVVQSPRYKIIEKKQPVAFWCNPISGHNTLYWYLQNLGQGPELLIRYENEEAVDDSQLPKDRFSAERLKGVDSTLKIQPAELGDSAVYLCASSLDGRDNEQFFGPGTRLTVL.

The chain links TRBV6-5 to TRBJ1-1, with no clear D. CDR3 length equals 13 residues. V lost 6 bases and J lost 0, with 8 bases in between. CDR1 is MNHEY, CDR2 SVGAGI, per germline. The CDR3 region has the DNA TGTGCCAGCAGCAACGGACTGAACACTGAAGCTTTCTTT. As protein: CASSNGLNTEAFF.

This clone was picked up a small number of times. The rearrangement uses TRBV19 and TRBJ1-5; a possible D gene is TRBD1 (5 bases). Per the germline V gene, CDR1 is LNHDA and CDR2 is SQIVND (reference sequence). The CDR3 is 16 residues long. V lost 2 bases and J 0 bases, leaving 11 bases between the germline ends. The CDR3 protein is CASSIRGVYSNQPQHF. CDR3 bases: TGTGCCAGTAGTATACGGGGGGTTTATAGCAATCAGCCCCAGCATTTT.

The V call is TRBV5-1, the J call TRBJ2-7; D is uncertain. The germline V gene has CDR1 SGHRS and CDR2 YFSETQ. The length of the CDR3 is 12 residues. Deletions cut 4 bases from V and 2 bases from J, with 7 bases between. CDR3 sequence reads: CASSDGPYEQYF. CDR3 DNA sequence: TGCGCCAGCAGCGACGGGCCCTACGAGCAGTACTTC. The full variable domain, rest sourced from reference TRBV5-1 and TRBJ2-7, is KAGVTQTPRYLIKTRGQQVTLSCSPISGHRSVSWYQQTPGQGLQFLFEYFSETQRNKGNFPGRFSGRQFSNSRSEMNVSTLELGDSALYLCASSDGPYEQYFGPGTRLTVT.

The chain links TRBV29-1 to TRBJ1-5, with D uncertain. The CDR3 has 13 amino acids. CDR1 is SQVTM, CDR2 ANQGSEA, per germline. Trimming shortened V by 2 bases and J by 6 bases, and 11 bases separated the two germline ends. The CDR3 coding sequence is TGCAGCGTTGAAAACCAGGATGGTCAGCCCCAGCATTTT. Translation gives CSVENQDGQPQHF.

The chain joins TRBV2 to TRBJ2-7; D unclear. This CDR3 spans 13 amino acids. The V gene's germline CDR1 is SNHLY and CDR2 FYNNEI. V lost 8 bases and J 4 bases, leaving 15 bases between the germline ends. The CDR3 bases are TGTGCCAGCGGCATTCTGGTGGGGTACGAGCAGTACTTC. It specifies CASGILVGYEQYF.

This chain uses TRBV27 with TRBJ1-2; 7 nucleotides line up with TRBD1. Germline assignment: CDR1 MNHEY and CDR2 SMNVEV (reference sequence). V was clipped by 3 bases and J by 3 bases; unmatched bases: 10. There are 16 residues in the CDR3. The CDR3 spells CASSFRGTESYYGYTF. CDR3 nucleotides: TGTGCCAGCAGTTTTCGAGGGACAGAATCCTACTATGGCTACACCTTC.

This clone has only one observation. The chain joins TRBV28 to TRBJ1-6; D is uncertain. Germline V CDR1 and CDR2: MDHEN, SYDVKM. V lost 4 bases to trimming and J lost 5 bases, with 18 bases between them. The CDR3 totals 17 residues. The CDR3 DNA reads TGTGCCAGCAGTTCGGGGAGGCCCCCTTCCGATAATTCACCCCTCCACTTT. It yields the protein CASSSGRPPSDNSPLHF.

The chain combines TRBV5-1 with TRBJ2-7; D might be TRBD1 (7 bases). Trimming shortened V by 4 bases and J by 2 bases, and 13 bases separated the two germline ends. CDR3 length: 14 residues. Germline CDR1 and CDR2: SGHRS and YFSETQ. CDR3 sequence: CASSPAGQTYEQYF. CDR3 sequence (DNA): TGCGCCAGCAGCCCTGCGGGACAGACCTACGAGCAGTACTTC. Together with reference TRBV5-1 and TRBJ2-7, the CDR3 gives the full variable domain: KAGVTQTPRYLIKTRGQQVTLSCSPISGHRSVSWYQQTPGQGLQFLFEYFSETQRNKGNFPGRFSGRQFSNSRSEMNVSTLELGDSALYLCASSPAGQTYEQYFGPGTRLTVT.

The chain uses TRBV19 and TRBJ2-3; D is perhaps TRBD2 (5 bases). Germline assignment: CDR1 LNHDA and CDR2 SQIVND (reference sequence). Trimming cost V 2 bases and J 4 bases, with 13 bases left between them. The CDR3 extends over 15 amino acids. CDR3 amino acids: CASSILEGSADTQYF. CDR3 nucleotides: TGTGCCAGTAGTATACTAGAGGGAAGTGCAGATACGCAGTATTTT.

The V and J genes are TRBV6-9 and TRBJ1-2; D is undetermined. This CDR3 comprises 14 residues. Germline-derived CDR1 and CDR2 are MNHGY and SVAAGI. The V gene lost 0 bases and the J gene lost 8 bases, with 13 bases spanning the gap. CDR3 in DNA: TGTGCCAGCAGTTATTCGACGCTGGAGGAAGGCTACACCTTC. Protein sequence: CASSYSTLEEGYTF.

CDR3 sequence (DNA): TGTGCCAGTACCCAGGGACAGGGATCAGGGGAGCTGTTTTTT. This gives the protein CASTQGQGSGELFF. The rearrangement links TRBV19 to TRBJ2-2; 9 bases are a match to TRBD1. Germline-derived CDR1 and CDR2 are LNHDA and SQIVND (reference sequence). Unmatched junction bases numbered 8, after V lost 7 bases and J lost 8 bases. The CDR3 consists of 14 residues.

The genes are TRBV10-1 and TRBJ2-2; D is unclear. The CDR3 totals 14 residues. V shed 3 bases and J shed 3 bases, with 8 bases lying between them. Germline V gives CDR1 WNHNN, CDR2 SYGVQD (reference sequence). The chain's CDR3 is CASSDSRHTGELFF. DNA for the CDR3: TGCGCCAGCAGTGATTCTAGGCACACCGGGGAGCTGTTTTTT.

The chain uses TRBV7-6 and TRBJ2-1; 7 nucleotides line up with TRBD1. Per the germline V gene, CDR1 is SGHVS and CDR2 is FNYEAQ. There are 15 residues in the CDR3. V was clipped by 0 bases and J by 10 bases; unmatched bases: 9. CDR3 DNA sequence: TGTGCCAGCAGCTTAGCCGACAGGGCGGGCAACGAGCAGTTCTTC. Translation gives CASSLADRAGNEQFF.